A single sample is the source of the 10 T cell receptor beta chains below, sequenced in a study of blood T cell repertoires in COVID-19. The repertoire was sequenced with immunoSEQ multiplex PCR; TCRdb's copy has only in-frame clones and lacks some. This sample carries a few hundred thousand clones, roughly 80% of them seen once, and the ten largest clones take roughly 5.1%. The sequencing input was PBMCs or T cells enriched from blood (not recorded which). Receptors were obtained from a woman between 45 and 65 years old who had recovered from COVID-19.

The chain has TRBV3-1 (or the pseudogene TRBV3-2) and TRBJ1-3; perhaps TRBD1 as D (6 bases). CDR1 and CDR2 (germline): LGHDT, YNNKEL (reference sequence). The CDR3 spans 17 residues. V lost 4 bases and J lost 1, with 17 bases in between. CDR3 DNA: TGTGCCAGCAGCCGAGACCTGGCAGGGGTTTCTGGAAACACCATATATTTT. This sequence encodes CASSRDLAGVSGNTIYF.

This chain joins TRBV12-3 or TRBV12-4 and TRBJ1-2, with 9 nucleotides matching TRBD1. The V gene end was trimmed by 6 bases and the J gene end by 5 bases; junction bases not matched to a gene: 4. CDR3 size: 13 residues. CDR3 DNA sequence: TGTGCCAGCAGCCGGACAGGGGAGTATGGCTACACCTTC. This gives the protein CASSRTGEYGYTF.

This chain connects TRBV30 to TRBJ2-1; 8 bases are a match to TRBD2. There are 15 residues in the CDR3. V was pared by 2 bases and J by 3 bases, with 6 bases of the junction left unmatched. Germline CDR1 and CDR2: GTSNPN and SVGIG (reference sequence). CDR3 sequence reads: CAWSRGAGGYNEQFF. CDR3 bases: TGTGCCTGGAGTCGGGGGGCGGGGGGCTACAATGAGCAGTTCTTC.

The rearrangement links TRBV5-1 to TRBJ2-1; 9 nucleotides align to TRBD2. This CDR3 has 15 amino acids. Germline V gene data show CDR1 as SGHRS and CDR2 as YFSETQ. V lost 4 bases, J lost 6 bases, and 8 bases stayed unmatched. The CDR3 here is CASSTLAGVGNEQFF. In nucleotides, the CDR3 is TGCGCCAGCAGCACCTTAGCGGGAGTCGGCAATGAGCAGTTCTTC.

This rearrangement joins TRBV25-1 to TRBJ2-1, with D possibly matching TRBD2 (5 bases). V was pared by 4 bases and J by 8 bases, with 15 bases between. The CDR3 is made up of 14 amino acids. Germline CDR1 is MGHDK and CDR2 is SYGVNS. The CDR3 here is CASSGQNTRYEQFF. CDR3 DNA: TGTGCCAGCAGTGGCCAAAATACTAGATATGAGCAGTTCTTC.

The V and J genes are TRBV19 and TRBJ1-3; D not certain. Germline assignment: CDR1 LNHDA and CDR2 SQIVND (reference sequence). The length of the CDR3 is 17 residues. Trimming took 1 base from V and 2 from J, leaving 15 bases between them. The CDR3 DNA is TGTGCCAGTAGTATAGGGGCAGGAGGGCTCACTGGAAACACCATATATTTT. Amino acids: CASSIGAGGLTGNTIYF.

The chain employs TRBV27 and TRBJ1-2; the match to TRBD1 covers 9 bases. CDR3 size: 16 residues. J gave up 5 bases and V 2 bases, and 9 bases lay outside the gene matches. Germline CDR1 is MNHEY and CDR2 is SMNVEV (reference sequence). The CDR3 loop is CASSLTGQGMLYGYTF. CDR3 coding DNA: TGTGCCAGCAGTTTAACGGGACAGGGAATGTTGTATGGCTACACCTTC.

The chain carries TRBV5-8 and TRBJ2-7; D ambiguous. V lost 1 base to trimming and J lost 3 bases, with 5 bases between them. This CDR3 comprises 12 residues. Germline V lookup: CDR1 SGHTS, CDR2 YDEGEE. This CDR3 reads CASSLRFYEQYF. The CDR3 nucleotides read TGTGCCAGCAGCTTGCGTTTCTACGAGCAGTACTTC.

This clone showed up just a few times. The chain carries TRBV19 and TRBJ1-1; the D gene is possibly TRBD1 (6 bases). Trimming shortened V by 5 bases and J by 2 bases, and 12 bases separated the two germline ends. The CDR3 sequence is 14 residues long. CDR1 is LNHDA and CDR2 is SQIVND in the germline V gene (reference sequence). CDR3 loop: CASSQNRVNTEAFF. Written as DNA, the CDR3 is TGTGCCAGTAGTCAGAACAGGGTTAACACTGAAGCTTTCTTT.

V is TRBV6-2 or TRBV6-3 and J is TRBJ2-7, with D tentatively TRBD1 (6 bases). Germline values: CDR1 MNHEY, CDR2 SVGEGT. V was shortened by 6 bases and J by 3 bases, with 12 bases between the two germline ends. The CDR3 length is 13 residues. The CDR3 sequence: CASSLRDNYEQYF. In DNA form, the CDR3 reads TGTGCCAGCAGCCTCCGGGACAACTACGAGCAGTACTTC.